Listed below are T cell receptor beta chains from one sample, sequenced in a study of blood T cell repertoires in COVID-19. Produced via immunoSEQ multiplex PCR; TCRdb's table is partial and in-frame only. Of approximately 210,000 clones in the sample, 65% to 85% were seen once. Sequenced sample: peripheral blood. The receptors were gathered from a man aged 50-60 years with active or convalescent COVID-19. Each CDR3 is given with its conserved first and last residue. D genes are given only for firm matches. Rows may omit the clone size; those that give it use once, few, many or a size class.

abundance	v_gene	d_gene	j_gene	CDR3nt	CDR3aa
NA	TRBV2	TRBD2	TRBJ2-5	TGTGCCAGGGGACTAGCGGGAGGAGGAAAGACCCAGTACTTC	CARGLAGGGKTQYF
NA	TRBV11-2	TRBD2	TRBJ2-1	TGTGCCAGCAGCCCCCGACTAGCGGGAGTGTTTGAGCAGTTCTTC	CASSPRLAGVFEQFF
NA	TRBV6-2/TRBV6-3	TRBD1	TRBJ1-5	TGTGCCAGCAGTTACGGGGCGACAGGGGATCAGCCCCAGCATTTT	CASSYGATGDQPQHF
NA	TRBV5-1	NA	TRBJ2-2	TGCGCCAGCATTTCAGGGGCCACCGGGGAGCTGTTTTTT	CASISGATGELFF
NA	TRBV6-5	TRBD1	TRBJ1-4	TGTGCCAGCAGTTTGGGGGGACAGGGTAATGAAAAACTGTTTTTT	CASSLGGQGNEKLFF
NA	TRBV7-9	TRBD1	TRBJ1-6	TGTGCCAGCAGCCCTTACCGGGACAGGGATTCACCCCTCCACTTT	CASSPYRDRDSPLHF
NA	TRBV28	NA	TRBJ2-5	TGTGCCAGCGAGTTTCTGGAGACCCAGTACTTC	CASEFLETQYF
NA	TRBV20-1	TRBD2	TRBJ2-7	TGCAGTGCTAGTAGCCTAGCGGGAAGCTACGAGCAGTACTTC	CSASSLAGSYEQYF
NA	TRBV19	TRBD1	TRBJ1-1	TGTGCCAGTACGAGCGACAGGGGGCTGAACACTGAAGCTTTCTTT	CASTSDRGLNTEAFF
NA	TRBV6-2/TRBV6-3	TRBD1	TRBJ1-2	TGTGCCAGCAGTTACTACCGGACAGGGGGAACATATGGCTACACCTTC	CASSYYRTGGTYGYTF
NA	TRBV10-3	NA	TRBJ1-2	TGTGCCATCAGTGAGTCCCTCCTTGCGGGGTCTGGCTACACCTTC	CAISESLLAGSGYTF
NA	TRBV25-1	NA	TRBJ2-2	TGTGCCAGCAGTGAAGGGGGGGCCGCCGGGGAGCTGTTTTTT	CASSEGGAAGELFF
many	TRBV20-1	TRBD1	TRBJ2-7	TGCAGTGCTAGTCTACCTCAGGGGGCACTCGGCGAGCAGTACTTC	CSASLPQGALGEQYF
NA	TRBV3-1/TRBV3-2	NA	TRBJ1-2	TGTGCCAGCAGCCAACGGGGTTCAGATGGCTACACCTTC	CASSQRGSDGYTF
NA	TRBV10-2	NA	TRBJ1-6	TGCGCCAGCAGCGAAATTCAGGGGAGCTCCTATAATTCACCCCTCCACTTT	CASSEIQGSSYNSPLHF
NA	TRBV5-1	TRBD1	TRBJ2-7	TGCGCCAGCAGCTTGGTGGGACAGGGGGCCAATACGGCGAGCTACGAGCAGTACTTC	CASSLVGQGANTASYEQYF
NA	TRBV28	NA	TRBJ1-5	TGTGCCAGCAGGCGAAAGTTCAATCAGCCCCAGCATTTT	CASRRKFNQPQHF
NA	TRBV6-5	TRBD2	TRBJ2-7	TGTGCCAGCAGTCCACAGCGGGGAACCTACGAGCAGTACTTC	CASSPQRGTYEQYF
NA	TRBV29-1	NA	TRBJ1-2	TGCAGCGCCGGGGGGACGTCAAACTATGGCTACACCTTC	CSAGGTSNYGYTF